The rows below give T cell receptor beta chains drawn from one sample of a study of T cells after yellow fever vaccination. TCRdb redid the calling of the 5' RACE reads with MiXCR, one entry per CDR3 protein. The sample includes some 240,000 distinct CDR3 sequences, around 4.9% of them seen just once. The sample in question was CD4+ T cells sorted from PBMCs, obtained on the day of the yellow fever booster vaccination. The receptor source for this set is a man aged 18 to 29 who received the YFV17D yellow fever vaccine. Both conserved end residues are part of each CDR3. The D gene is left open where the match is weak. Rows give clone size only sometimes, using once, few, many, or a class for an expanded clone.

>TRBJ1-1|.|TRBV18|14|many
TGTGCCAGCTCTGAGGCCGCACAGGGCACTGAAGCTTTCTTT
CASSEAAQGTEAFF
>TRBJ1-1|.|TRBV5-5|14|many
TGTGCCAGCAGCCCTTCGGGACAGAACACTGAAGCTTTCTTT
CASSPSGQNTEAFF
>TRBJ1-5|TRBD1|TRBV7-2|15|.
TGTGCCAGCAGCGTCGACAGGGGGCGCAATCAGCCCCAGCATTTT
CASSVDRGRNQPQHF
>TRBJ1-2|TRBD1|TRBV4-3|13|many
TGCGCCAGCAGCCTGGACAGGACCTATGGCTACACCTTC
CASSLDRTYGYTF
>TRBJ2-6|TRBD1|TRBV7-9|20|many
TGTGCCATTCTCTCGCGTTCCGGGACAGGGGCGATGAAGGGGGCCAACGTCCTGACTTTC
CAILSRSGTGAMKGANVLTF
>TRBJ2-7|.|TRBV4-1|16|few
TGCGCCAGCAGCCAAGCCCCAGAGGCAGGGCCCTACGAGCAGTACTTC
CASSQAPEAGPYEQYF
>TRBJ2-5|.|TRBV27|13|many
TGTGCCAGCAGCCCGACGATAGGGGTCCTTCGTTATTTC
CASSPTIGVLRYF
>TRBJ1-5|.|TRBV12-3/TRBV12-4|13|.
TGTGCCAGCAGCGTTCCAGGGAATCAGCCCCAGCATTTT
CASSVPGNQPQHF
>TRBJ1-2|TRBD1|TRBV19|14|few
TGTGCCAGTAAGACAGGGGGCGGTGGCTATGGCTACACCTTC
CASKTGGGGYGYTF
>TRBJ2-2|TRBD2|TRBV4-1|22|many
TGCGCCAGCAGCCAAGATCTTGGGGTGGCGGGGGGCCTACCAACGAACACCGGGGAGCTGTTTTTT
CASSQDLGVAGGLPTNTGELFF
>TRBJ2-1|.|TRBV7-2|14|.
TGTGCCAGCAGCCCGGGCCTCGAGGGCAATGAGCAGTTCTTC
CASSPGLEGNEQFF
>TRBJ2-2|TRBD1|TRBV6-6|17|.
TGTGCCAGCAGTTCACCGTGGAGACAGGGCAGTGCCGGGGAGCTGTTTTTT
CASSSPWRQGSAGELFF
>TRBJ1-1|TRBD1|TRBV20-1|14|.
TGCAGTGCAACCCCGACAGGGCGGTGGACTGAAGCTTTCTTT
CSATPTGRWTEAFF